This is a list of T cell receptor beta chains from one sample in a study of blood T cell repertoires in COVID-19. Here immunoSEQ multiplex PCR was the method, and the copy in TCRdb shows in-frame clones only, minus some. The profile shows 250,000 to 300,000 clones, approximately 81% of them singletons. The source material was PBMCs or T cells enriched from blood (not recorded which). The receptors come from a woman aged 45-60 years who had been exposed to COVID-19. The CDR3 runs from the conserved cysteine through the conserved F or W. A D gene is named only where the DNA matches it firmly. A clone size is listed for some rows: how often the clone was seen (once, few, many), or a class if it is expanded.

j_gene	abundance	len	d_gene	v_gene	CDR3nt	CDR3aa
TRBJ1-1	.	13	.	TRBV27	TGTGCCAGCAGTTTATTGGAAACAACAGGAGCTTTCTTT	CASSLLETTGAFF
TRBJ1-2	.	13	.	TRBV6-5	TGTGCCAGCAGACTTTACAGGGTGGGTGGCTACACCTTC	CASRLYRVGGYTF
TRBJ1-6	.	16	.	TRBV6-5	TGTGCCAGCAGTTACTCAGGTCGCAGGGGCGATTCACCCCTCCACTTT	CASSYSGRRGDSPLHF
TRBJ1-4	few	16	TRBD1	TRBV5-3	TGTGCCAGAAGCTCACTTCCTGACAGGGCCCATGAAAAACTGTTTTTT	CARSSLPDRAHEKLFF
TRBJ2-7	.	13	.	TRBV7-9	TGTGCCAGCAGCCCCCCAGGGGACTACGAGCAGTACTTC	CASSPPGDYEQYF
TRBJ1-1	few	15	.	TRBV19	TGTGCCAGTAGTATACCGCGCCAGGGGCGCACTGAAGCTTTCTTT	CASSIPRQGRTEAFF
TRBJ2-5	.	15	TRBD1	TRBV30	TGTGCCTGGAGTACCGGGACAGGGGGCCAAGAGACCCAGTACTTC	CAWSTGTGGQETQYF
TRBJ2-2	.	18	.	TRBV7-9	TGTGCCAGCAGCCAAACACGTGGCGGCGCCGCGAACACCGGGGAGCTGTTTTTT	CASSQTRGGAANTGELFF
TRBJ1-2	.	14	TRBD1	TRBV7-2	TGTGCCAGCAGCTCAACAGGGGGCCGGCTAGGCTACACCTTC	CASSSTGGRLGYTF
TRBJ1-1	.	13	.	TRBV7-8	TGTGCCAGCAGCAAACAACAGAACACTGAAGCTTTCTTT	CASSKQQNTEAFF